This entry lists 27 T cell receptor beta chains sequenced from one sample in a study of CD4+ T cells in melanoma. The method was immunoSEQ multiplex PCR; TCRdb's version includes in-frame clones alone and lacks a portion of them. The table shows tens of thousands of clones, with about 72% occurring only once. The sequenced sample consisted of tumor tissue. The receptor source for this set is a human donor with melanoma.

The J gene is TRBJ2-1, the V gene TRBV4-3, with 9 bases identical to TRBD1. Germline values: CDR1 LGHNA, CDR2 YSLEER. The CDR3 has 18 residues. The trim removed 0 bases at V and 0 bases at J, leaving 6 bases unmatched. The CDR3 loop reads CASSQDRTGEGSYNEQFF. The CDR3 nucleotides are TGCGCCAGCAGCCAAGATAGGACAGGGGAGGGCTCCTACAATGAGCAGTTCTTC.

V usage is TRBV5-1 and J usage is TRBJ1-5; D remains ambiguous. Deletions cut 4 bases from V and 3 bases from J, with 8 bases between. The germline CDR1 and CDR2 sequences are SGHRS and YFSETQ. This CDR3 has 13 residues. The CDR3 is CASSQTPNQPQHF. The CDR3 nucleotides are TGCGCCAGCAGCCAGACTCCCAATCAGCCCCAGCATTTT.

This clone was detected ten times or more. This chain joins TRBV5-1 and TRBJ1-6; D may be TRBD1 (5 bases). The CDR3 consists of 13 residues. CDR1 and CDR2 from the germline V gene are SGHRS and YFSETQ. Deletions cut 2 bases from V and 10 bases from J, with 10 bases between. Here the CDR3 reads CASSLGTHSPLHF. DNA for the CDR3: TGCGCCAGCAGCTTAGGGACCCACTCACCCCTCCACTTT.

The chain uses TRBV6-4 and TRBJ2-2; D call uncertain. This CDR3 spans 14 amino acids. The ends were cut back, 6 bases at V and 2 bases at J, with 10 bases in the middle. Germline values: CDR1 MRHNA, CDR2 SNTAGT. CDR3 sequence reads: CASRPDGNTGELFF. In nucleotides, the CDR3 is TGTGCCAGCAGACCGGACGGTAACACCGGGGAGCTGTTTTTT.

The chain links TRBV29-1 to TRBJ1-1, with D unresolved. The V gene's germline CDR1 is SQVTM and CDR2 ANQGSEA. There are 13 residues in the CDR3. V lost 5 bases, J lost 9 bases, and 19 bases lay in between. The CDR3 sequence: CSVHVPRVDQAFF. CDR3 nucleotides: TGCAGCGTTCACGTACCCCGGGTGGACCAAGCTTTCTTT. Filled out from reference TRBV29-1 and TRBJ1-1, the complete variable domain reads SAVISQKPSRDICQRGTSLTIQCQVDSQVTMMFWYRQQPGQSLTLIATANQGSEATYESGFVIDKFPISRPNLTFSTLTVSNMSPEDSSIYLCSVHVPRVDQAFFGQGTRLTVV.

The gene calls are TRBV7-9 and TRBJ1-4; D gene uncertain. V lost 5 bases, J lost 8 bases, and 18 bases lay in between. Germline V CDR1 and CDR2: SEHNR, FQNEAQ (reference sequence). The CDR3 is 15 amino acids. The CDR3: CASSPPGGVREKLFF. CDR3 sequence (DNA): TGTGCCAGCAGCCCCCCGGGTGGGGTTAGGGAAAAACTGTTTTTT.

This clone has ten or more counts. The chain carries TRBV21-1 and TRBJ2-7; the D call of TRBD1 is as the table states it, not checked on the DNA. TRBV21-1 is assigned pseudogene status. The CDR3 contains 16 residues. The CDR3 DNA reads TGTGCCAGCAGCAAAGAGGGGGACAGTACCTCCTACGAGCAGTACTTC. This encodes CASSKEGDSTSYEQYF.

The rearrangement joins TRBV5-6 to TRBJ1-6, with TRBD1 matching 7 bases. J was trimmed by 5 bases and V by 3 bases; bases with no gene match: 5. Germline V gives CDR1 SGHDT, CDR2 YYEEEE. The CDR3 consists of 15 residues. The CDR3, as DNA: TGTGCCAGCAGCTGGGGACAGTTCCATAATTCACCCCTCCACTTT. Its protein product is CASSWGQFHNSPLHF.

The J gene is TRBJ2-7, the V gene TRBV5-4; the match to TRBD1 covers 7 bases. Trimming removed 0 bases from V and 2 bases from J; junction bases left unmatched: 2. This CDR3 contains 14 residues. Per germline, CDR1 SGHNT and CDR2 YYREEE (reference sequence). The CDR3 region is CASSLGDSAYEQYF. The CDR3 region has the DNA TGTGCCAGCAGCTTGGGGGACAGCGCCTACGAGCAGTACTTC.

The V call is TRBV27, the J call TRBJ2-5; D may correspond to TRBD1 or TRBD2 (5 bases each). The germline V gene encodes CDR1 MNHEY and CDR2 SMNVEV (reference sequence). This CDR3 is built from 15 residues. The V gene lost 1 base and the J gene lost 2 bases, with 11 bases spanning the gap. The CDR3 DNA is TGTGCCAGCAGTTTATTTTTGGGGGAGCAAGAGACCCAGTACTTC. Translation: CASSLFLGEQETQYF.

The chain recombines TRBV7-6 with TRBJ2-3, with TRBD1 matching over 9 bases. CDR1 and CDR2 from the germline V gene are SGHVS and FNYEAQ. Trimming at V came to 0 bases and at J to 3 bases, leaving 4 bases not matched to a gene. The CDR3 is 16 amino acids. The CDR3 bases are TGTGCCAGCAGCTTAGCCGGGACAGGGTATACAGATACGCAGTATTTT. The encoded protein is CASSLAGTGYTDTQYF.

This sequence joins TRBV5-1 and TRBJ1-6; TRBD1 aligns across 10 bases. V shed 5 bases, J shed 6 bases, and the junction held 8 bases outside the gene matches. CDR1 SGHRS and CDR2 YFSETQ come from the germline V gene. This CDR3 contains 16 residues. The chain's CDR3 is CASREQGTGVNSPLHF. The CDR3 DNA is TGCGCCAGCAGGGAACAAGGGACAGGGGTTAATTCACCCCTCCACTTT.

Written as DNA, the CDR3 is TGTGCCAGTAGTACCCCCAACAGGGGAGGTACCGGGGAGCTGTTTTTT. Encoded protein: CASSTPNRGGTGELFF. This chain links TRBV19 with TRBJ2-2; possibly TRBD1 for D (7 bases). The CDR3 runs to 16 residues. The germline CDR1 and CDR2 sequences are LNHDA and SQIVND (reference sequence). V lost 4 bases and J lost 5, with 17 bases in between. Together with reference TRBV19 and TRBJ2-2, the CDR3 gives the full variable domain: DGGITQSPKYLFRKEGQNVTLSCEQNLNHDAMYWYRQDPGQGLRLIYYSQIVNDFQKGDIAEGYSVSREKKESFPLTVTSAQKNPTAFYLCASSTPNRGGTGELFFGEGSRLTVL.

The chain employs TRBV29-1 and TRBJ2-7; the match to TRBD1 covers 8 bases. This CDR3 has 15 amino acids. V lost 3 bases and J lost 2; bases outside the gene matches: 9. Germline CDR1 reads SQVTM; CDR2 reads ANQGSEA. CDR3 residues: CSVEGSGGNTYEQYF. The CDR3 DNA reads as TGCAGCGTTGAGGGCTCAGGGGGCAATACCTACGAGCAGTACTTC.

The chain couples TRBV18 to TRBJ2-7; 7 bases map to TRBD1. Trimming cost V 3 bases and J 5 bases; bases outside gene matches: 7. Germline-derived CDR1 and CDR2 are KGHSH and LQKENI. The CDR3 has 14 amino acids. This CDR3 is CASSPRQGTDEQYF. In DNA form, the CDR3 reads TGTGCCAGCTCACCTCGACAGGGAACGGACGAGCAGTACTTC. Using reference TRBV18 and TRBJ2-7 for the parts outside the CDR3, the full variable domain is NAGVMQNPRHLVRRRGQEARLRCSPMKGHSHVYWYRQLPEEGLKFMVYLQKENIIDESGMPKERFSAEFPKEGPSILRIQQVVRGDSAAYFCASSPRQGTDEQYFGPGTRLTVT.

CDR3 sequence: CAWSEGAGGQYF. The CDR3 DNA is TGTGCCTGGAGTGAGGGGGCGGGTGGGCAGTACTTC. The rearrangement links TRBV30 to TRBJ2-7; TRBD1 matches at 7 bases. Germline V gives CDR1 GTSNPN, CDR2 SVGIG (reference sequence). The CDR3 runs 12 residues. After removal of 1 base from V and 9 bases from J, the junction contained 6 bases not matched to a gene.

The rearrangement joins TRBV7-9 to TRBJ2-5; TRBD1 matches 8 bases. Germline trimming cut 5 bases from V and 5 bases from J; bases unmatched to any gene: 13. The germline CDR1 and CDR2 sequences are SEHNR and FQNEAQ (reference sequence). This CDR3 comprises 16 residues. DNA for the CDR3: TGTGCCAGCAGCGTGGCAGGGGGCCTTCTCGGGGAGACCCAGTACTTC. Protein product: CASSVAGGLLGETQYF. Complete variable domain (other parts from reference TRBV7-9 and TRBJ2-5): DTGVSQNPRHKITKRGQNVTFRCDPISEHNRLYWYRQTLGQGPEFLTYFQNEAQLEKSRLLSDRFSAERPKGSFSTLEIQRTEQGDSAMYLCASSVAGGLLGETQYFGPGTRLLVL.

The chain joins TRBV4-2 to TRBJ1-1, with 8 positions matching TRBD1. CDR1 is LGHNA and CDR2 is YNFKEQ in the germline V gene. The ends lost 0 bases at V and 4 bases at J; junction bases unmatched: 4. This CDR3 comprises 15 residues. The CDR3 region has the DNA TGTGCCAGCAGCCAAGATAGAACAGGGGGCACTGAAGCTTTCTTT. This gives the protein CASSQDRTGGTEAFF.

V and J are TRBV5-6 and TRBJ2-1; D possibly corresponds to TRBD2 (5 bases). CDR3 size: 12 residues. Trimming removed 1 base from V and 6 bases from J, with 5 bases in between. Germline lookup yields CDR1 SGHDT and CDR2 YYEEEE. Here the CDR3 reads CASSLLANEQFF. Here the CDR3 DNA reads TGTGCCAGCAGCTTGCTAGCCAATGAGCAGTTCTTC. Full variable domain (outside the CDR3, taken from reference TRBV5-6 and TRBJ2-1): DAGVTQSPTHLIKTRGQQVTLRCSPKSGHDTVSWYQQALGQGPQFIFQYYEEEERQRGNFPDRFSGHQFPNYSSELNVNALLLGDSALYLCASSLLANEQFFGPGTRLTVL.

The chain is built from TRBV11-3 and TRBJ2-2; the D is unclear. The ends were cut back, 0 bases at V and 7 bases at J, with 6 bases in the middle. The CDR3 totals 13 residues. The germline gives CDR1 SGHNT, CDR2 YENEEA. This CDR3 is CASSLDMDGELFF. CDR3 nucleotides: TGTGCCAGCAGCTTAGATATGGACGGGGAGCTGTTTTTT.

The CDR3 DNA reads TGTGCCAGCAGCGAGAAAGTCACCATGAACACTGAAGCTTTCTTT. Its protein product is CASSEKVTMNTEAFF. The chain joins TRBV2 to TRBJ1-1; unclear D gene. V dropped 6 bases and J dropped 0 bases, with 14 bases sitting between them. The CDR3 contains 15 residues. Germline V gene data show CDR1 as SNHLY and CDR2 as FYNNEI.

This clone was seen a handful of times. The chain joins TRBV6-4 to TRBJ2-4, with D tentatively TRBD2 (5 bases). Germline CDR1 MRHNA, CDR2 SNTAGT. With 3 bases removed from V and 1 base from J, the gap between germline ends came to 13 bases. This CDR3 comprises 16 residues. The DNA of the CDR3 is TGTGCCAGCAGTGATAGGGCCTGGGAGGCCAAAAACATTCAGTACTTC. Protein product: CASSDRAWEAKNIQYF.

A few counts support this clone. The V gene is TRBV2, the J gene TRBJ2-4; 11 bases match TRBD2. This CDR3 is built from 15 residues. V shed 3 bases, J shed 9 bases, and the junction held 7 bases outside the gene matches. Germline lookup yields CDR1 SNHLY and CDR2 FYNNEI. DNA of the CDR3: TGTGCCAGCAGTGAGGATAGCGGGGGGGCAGGCATTCAGTACTTC. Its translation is CASSEDSGGAGIQYF.

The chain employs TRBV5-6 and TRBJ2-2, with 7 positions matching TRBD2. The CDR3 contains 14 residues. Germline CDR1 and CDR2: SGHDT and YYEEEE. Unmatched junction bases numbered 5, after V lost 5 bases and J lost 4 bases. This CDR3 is CASRGGRSTGELFF. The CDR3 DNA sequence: TGTGCCAGCAGGGGGGGGAGGAGCACCGGGGAGCTGTTTTTT.

CDR3 in DNA: TGCGCCACCAGGGGGCAAAATTCACCCCTCCACTTT. Residues: CATRGQNSPLHF. The chain carries TRBV10-2 and TRBJ1-6, with TRBD1 identical over 8 bases. V gave up 10 bases and J gave up 7 bases; unmatched junction bases: 3. The CDR3 is 12 residues long. CDR1 is WSHSY and CDR2 is SAAADI in the germline V gene.

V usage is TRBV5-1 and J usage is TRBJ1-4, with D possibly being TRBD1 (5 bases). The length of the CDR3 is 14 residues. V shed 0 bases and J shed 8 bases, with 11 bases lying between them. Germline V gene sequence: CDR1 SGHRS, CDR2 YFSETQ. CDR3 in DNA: TGCGCCAGCAGCTTGGTTCAGGGAGGGGAAAAACTGTTTTTT. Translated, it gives CASSLVQGGEKLFF.

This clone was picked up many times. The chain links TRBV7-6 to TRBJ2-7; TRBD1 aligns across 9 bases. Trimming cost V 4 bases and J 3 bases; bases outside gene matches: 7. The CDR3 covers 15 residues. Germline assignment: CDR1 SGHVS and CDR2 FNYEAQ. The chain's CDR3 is CASSSGQGLNYEQYF. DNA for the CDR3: TGTGCCAGCAGCTCGGGACAGGGTCTTAACTACGAGCAGTACTTC. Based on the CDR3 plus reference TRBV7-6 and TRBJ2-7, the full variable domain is GAGVSQSPRYKVTKRGQDVALRCDPISGHVSLYWYRQALGQGPEFLTYFNYEAQQDKSGLPNDRFSAERPEGSISTLTIQRTEQRDSAMYRCASSSGQGLNYEQYFGPGTRLTVT.